This TCR beta chain was identified in a study of regulatory T cells in long-lasting Graves disease. Findings and caveats of the study: Patients with persistent disease shared some 3,000 public clonotypes, outpacing the 900 to 1,000 shared by new patients. Gene preferences differed: TRBV28, TRBJ1-2, TRBJ2-5 in persistent cases.

The time point: persistent/refractory GD, antithyroid drugs over 5 years with positive TRAb. The TCR library was prepared using RNA isolated from PBMCs. The authors built TCR beta libraries using iRepertoire HTBI primers and Arm-PCR of CDR3 regions. From the multiplex PCR reads, TCRdb called clonotypes with MiXCR, one entry per CDR3 protein. The table lists 400,000 to 500,000 distinct CDR3 sequences, 20% to 25% of them singletons. In this sample, this clonotype turned up a few times. Its matching antigen is unknown. Germline CDR1 MNHNS, CDR2 SASEGT. CDR3 length: 18 residues. Trimming at V came to 5 bases and at J to 3 bases, leaving 18 bases not matched to a gene.

This chain links TRBV6-1 with TRBJ2-5; 7 nucleotides agree with TRBD1. This clonotype was sampled from a female donor with Graves disease. The source material was peripheral blood mononuclear cells (PBMCs), sampled when the disease was refractory, from a patient treated with antithyroid drugs. CDR3 in DNA: TGTGCCAGCAGTAACAGGGTTTTTGGCCTCCAGGGGGAAGAGACCCAGTACTTC. Its translation: CASSNRVFGLQGEETQYF.